These T cell receptor beta chains were read from a single sample in a study of shared clonotypes between healthy human individuals. Produced via immunoSEQ multiplex PCR; TCRdb's table is partial and in-frame only. The sample has about 680,000 clones, about 74% seen once. The sample taken for sequencing was memory CD4+ T cells sorted from blood. These receptors originate from a woman aged 25-40 years in good health. Each CDR3 is given with its conserved first and last residue. D genes are given only for firm matches. Some rows mark clone size as missing; the rest say once, few, many or name a class of expanded clone.

>TRBJ1-2|TRBV21-1|-|few|14
TGTGCCAGCAGCAAAGCGCGACGGAGCTATGGCTACACCTTC
CASSKARRSYGYTF
>TRBJ2-5|TRBV7-2|-|-|13
TGTGCCAGCAGCACCAGGGTTCAAGAGACCCAGTACTTC
CASSTRVQETQYF
>TRBJ1-1|TRBV6-1|-|-|13
TGTGCCAGCAGTCGAGGCGACTACGCTGAAGCTTTCTTT
CASSRGDYAEAFF
>TRBJ2-6|TRBV5-1|TRBD2|-|16
TGCGCCAGCAGCGGGGCGGGAGCCCCTGGGGCCAACGTCCTGACTTTC
CASSGAGAPGANVLTF
>TRBJ2-2|TRBV30|-|few|15
TGTGCCTGTCCAACGGCGGGACATAACACCGGGGAGCTGTTTTTT
CACPTAGHNTGELFF
>TRBJ1-2|TRBV28|-|few|14
TGTGCCAGCAGTTCCCCAGGGCTATTCTATGGCTACACCTTC
CASSSPGLFYGYTF
>TRBJ2-1|TRBV14|-|-|15
TGTGCCAGCAGCCAAGGAAATCAGGGATTTGGTGAGCAGTTCTTC
CASSQGNQGFGEQFF
>TRBJ2-7|TRBV9|TRBD1|-|15
TGTGCCAGCAGCGTCGACCCAGGACAGGGGATCGAGCAGTACTTC
CASSVDPGQGIEQYF
>TRBJ1-1|TRBV9|-|-|14
TGTGCCAGCAGCCACAGCACCGGGGGGAGTGGAGCTTTCTTT
CASSHSTGGSGAFF
>TRBJ1-1|TRBV11-1|TRBD1|-|19
TGTGCCAGCACGCGAGCAAATTTCGGACAGGGGGGTCGGGGCACTGAAGCTTTCTTT
CASTRANFGQGGRGTEAFF
>TRBJ1-6|TRBV7-9|TRBD1|-|16
TGTGCCAGCAGCCAGGGACAGGGCTTCTATAATTCACCCCTCCACTTT
CASSQGQGFYNSPLHF
>TRBJ2-5|TRBV9|TRBD2|-|14
TGTGCCAGCAGCTACGGGGGGGAGCAAGAGACCCAGTACTTC
CASSYGGEQETQYF
>TRBJ2-3|TRBV11-2|-|-|14
TGTGCCAGCAGCTGGCAAACGGGCACAGATACGCAGTATTTT
CASSWQTGTDTQYF
>TRBJ2-7|TRBV11-2|TRBD2|many|16
TGTGCCAGCAGCTTAGGTTGGACTAGCGGGGTGTATGAGCAGTACTTC
CASSLGWTSGVYEQYF
>TRBJ2-1|TRBV28|TRBD1|-|16
TGTGCCAGCAGCACGTCCCTGACAGGGGGCTGGAATGAGCAGTTCTTC
CASSTSLTGGWNEQFF
>TRBJ1-2|TRBV28|TRBD1|-|16
TGTGCCAGTACAGGCCCTGCCCGGACAGGGACCTATGGCTACACCTTC
CASTGPARTGTYGYTF